Listed below are T cell receptor beta chains from one sample, sequenced in a study of blood T cells in healthy people across ages. TCRdb processed the 5' RACE reads anew with MiXCR; each CDR3 protein has one entry. The table shows around 970,000 distinct CDR3 sequences, with 51% occurring only once. Source material: blood. All receptors come from a woman aged 60 to 75 in good health. CDR3s include the opening cysteine and the closing phenylalanine or tryptophan. A D gene is named only where the DNA matches it firmly. A row's size may be missing; if present it is once, few, many or a size class.

v_call	clone_size	d_call	j_call	cdr3_length	cdr3_aa	cdr3_nt
TRBV20-1	few	-	TRBJ1-2	10	CSATRDGYTF	TGCAGTGCGACAAGGGATGGCTACACCTTC
TRBV4-2	-	TRBD2	TRBJ2-7	18	CASSKNQGTSGRNYEQYF	TGTGCCAGCAGCAAGAATCAGGGGACTAGCGGGAGAAACTACGAGCAGTACTTC
TRBV12-3/TRBV12-4	few	-	TRBJ2-2	12	CASRNWPGELFF	TGTGCCAGCAGAAATTGGCCCGGGGAGCTGTTTTTT
TRBV13	-	-	TRBJ2-3	15	CASSDGAEEGDTQYF	TGTGCCAGCAGCGACGGAGCGGAAGAAGGGGATACGCAGTATTTT
TRBV29-1	-	TRBD1	TRBJ2-1	18	CSVEMIPIGQGVYNEQFF	TGCAGCGTTGAAATGATACCAATCGGACAGGGGGTCTACAATGAGCAGTTCTTC
TRBV7-2	many	TRBD2	TRBJ2-3	15	CASSSGLASTDTQYF	TGTGCCAGCAGCTCGGGACTAGCCAGCACAGATACGCAGTATTTT
TRBV6-5	-	-	TRBJ2-3	14	CASSSGQEGDTQYF	TGTGCCAGCAGTTCCGGACAGGAGGGGGATACGCAGTATTTT
TRBV27	once	-	TRBJ2-5	17	CASRPTGSGALQETQYF	TGTGCCAGCAGACCGACAGGTTCGGGGGCCTTACAAGAGACCCAGTACTTC
TRBV6-2/TRBV6-3	-	-	TRBJ2-7	16	CASSYGPSRLPYEQYF	TGTGCCAGCAGTTACGGGCCCAGCCGGCTCCCCTACGAGCAGTACTTC
TRBV12-3/TRBV12-4	few	-	TRBJ2-7	13	CASSLVGLGEQYF	TGTGCCAGCAGTTTAGTAGGGCTGGGTGAGCAGTACTTC
TRBV5-1	few	-	TRBJ1-1	13	CASGLGNGHEAFF	TGCGCCAGCGGCTTGGGGAACGGTCATGAAGCTTTCTTT
TRBV18	-	-	TRBJ2-5	13	CASSPTGPKTQYF	TGTGCCAGCTCACCAACAGGGCCGAAGACCCAGTACTTC
TRBV28	-	TRBD2	TRBJ2-5	15	CASSLTSGSSGTQYF	TGTGCCAGCAGTCTGACTAGCGGGAGTTCGGGGACCCAGTACTTC
TRBV5-1	many	TRBD1	TRBJ2-7	15	CASSFTGGPFEEQYF	TGCGCCAGCAGCTTTACAGGGGGCCCTTTTGAAGAGCAGTACTTC
TRBV6-2/TRBV6-3	-	-	TRBJ2-7	12	CASSKGWREQYF	TGTGCCAGCAGTAAGGGATGGAGGGAGCAGTACTTC
TRBV7-2	once	TRBD2	TRBJ2-2	17	CASSGGLSGRAAGELFF	TGTGCCAGCAGCGGAGGTCTGAGCGGGAGGGCGGCCGGGGAGCTGTTTTTT
TRBV3-1	-	TRBD2	TRBJ2-3	19	CASSLPLGTSGVSTDTQYF	TGTGCCAGCAGCCTCCCCCTTGGGACTAGCGGGGTTAGCACAGATACGCAGTATTTT
TRBV5-6	once	TRBD1	TRBJ1-2	13	CASSARGIYGYTF	TGTGCCAGCAGCGCCAGGGGGATCTATGGCTACACCTTC
TRBV27	few	-	TRBJ2-7	15	CASSLSAGITYEQYF	TGTGCCAGCAGTTTATCGGCAGGGATCACCTACGAGCAGTACTTC
TRBV4-2	-	TRBD2	TRBJ2-5	14	CASSLVGLASEQYF	TGTGCCAGCAGCTTAGTGGGACTAGCAAGTGAGCAGTACTTC
TRBV5-1	-	-	TRBJ2-1	16	CASSTTYGGGPNEQFF	TGCGCCAGCAGCACCACCTATGGGGGAGGCCCAAATGAGCAGTTCTTC
TRBV20-1	few	TRBD2	TRBJ2-7	15	CSARVGLADTYEQYF	TGCAGTGCTAGAGTGGGACTAGCGGACACCTACGAGCAGTACTTC
TRBV7-9	-	-	TRBJ2-2	13	CASSPRGGGELFF	TGTGCCAGCAGCCCCAGGGGCGGCGGGGAACTGTTTTTT
TRBV9	-	-	TRBJ1-1	13	CASSEEKNTEAFF	TGTGCCAGCAGCGAGGAGAAGAACACTGAAGCTTTCTTT
TRBV4-1	few	-	TRBJ1-2	16	CASSPQGINSYYGYTF	TGCGCCAGCAGCCCACAAGGTATAAACAGCTACTATGGCTACACCTTC
TRBV29-1	-	-	TRBJ2-3	14	CSVEFWGSTDTQYF	TGCAGCGTTGAATTCTGGGGGAGCACAGATACGCAGTATTTT
TRBV6-5	few	-	TRBJ2-5	15	CASRVGPGLDETQYF	TGTGCCAGCCGCGTAGGTCCGGGGCTGGACGAGACCCAGTACTTC
TRBV5-1	-	-	TRBJ2-7	15	CASSHLPQKTYEQYF	TGCGCCAGCAGCCATCTGCCCCAAAAAACCTACGAGCAGTACTTC
TRBV5-4	-	TRBD2	TRBJ2-3	15	CASYGTSGSVDTQYF	TGTGCCAGCTACGGGACTAGCGGGAGTGTAGATACGCAGTATTTT
TRBV4-2	few	-	TRBJ1-1	14	CASSPWGENTEAFF	TGTGCCAGCAGCCCGTGGGGGGAGAACACTGAAGCTTTCTTT
TRBV6-2/TRBV6-3	-	-	TRBJ2-7	15	CASSLGGSGLYEQYF	TGTGCCAGTAGCCTCGGGGGCAGCGGGCTTTACGAGCAGTACTTC